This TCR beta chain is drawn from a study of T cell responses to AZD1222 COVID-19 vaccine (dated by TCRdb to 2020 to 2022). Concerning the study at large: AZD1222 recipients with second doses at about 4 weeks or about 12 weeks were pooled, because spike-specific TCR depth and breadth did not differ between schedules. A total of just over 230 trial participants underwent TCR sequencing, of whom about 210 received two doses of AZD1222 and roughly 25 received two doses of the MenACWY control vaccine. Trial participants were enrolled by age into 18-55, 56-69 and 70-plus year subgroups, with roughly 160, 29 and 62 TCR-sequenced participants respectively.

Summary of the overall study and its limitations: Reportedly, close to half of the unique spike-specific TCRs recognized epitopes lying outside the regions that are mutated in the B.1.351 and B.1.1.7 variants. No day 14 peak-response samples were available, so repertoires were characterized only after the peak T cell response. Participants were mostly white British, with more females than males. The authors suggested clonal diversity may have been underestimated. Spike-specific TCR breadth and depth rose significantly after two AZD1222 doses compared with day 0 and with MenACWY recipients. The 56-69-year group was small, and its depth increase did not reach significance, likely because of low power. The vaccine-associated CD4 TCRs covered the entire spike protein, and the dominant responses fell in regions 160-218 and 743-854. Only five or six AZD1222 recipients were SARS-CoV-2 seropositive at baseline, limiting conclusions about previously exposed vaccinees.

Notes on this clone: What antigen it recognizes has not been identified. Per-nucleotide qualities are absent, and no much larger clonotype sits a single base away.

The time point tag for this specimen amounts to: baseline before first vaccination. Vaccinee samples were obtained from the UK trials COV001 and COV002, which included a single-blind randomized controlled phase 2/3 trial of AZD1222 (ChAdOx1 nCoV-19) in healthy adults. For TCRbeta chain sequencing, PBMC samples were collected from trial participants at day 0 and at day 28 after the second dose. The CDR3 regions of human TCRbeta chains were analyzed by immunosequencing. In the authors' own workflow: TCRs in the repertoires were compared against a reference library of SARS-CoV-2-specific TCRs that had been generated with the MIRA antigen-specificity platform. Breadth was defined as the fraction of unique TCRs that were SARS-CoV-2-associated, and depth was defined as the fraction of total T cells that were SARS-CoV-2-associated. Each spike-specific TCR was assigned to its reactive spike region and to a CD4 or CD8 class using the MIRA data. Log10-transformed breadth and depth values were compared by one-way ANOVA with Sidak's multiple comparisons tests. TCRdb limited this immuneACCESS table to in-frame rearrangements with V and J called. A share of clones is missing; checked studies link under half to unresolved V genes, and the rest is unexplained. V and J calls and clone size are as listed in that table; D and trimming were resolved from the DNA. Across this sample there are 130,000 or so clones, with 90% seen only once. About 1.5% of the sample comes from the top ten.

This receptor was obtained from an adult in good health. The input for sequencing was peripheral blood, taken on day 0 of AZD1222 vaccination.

The encoded CDR3 is CASSVGLSNQPQHF. The nucleotide sequence is TGTGCCAGCAGCGTAGGGTTAAGCAATCAGCCCCAGCATTTT. This receptor chain uses TRBV9 and TRBJ1-5; too little of a D gene remains to name it. The CDR3 has 14 amino acids, counting the end cysteine and phenylalanine. Kept here is only the CDR3 DNA, which spans 42 bases and is read in frame from base 1. Taken from the germline V gene, the CDR1 and CDR2 loops are SGDLS and YYNGEE. The junction carries 5 bases between V and J, which are trimmed by 0 bases and 1 base respectively.